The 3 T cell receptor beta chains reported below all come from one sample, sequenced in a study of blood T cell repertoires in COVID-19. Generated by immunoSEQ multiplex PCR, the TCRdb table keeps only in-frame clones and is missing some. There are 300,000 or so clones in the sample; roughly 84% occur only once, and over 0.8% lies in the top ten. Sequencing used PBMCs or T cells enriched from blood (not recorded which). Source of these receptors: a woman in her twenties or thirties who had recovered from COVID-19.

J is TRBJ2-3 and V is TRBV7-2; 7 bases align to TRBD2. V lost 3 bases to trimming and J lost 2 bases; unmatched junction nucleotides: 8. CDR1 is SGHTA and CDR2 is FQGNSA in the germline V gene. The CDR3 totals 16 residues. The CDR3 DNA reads TGTGCCAGCAGCTTCGGTTTCGGGGGGTTCACAGATACGCAGTATTTT. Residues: CASSFGFGGFTDTQYF.

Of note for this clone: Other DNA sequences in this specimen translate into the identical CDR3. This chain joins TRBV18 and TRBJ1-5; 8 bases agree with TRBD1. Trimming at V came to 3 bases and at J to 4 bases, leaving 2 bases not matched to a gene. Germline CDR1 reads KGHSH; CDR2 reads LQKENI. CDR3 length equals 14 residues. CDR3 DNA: TGTGCCAGCTCACCGACAGGGGCAAATCAGCCCCAGCATTTT. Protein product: CASSPTGANQPQHF.

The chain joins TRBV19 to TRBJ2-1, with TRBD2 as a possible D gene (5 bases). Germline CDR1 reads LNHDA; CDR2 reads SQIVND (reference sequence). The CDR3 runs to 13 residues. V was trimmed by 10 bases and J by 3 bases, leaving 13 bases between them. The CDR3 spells CATRADGYNEQFF. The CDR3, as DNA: TGTGCCACCCGAGCGGACGGCTACAATGAGCAGTTCTTC.